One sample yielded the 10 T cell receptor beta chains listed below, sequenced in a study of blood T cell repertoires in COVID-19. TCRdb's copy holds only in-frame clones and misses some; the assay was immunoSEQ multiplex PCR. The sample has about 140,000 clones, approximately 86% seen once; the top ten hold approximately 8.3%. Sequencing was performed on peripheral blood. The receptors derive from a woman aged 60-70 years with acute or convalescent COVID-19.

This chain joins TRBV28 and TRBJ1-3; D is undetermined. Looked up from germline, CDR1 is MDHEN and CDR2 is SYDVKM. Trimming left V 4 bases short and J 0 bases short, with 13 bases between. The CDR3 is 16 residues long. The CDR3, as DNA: TGTGCCAGCAGTTCCCCCCCAGGCGCCTCTGGAAACACCATATATTTT. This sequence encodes CASSSPPGASGNTIYF. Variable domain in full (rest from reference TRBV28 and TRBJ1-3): DVKVTQSSRYLVKRTGEKVFLECVQDMDHENMFWYRQDPGLGLRLIYFSYDVKMKEKGDIPEGYSVSREKKERFSLILESASTNQTSMYLCASSSPPGASGNTIYFGEGSWLTVV.

The CDR3 spells CASSLPPGELFF. In DNA form, the CDR3 reads TGTGCCAGCAGTTTACCTCCCGGGGAGCTGTTTTTT. The chain carries TRBV27 and TRBJ2-2, with D hard to call. Germline CDR1 is MNHEY and CDR2 is SMNVEV (reference sequence). CDR3 length: 12 amino acids. The V end lost 2 bases, the J end lost 6 bases, and 4 bases lay between the germline ends.

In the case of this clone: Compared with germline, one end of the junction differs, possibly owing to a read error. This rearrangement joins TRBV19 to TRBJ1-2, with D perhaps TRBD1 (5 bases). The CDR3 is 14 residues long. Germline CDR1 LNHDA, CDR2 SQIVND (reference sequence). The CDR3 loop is CASSTRGEGYGYTF. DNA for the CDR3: TGTGCCAGCAGTACCCGAGGGGAGGGGTATGGCTACACCTTC.

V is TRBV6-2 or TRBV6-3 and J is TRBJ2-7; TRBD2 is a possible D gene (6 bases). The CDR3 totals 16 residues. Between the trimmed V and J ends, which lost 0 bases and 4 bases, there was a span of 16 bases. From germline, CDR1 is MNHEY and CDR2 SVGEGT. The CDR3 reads CASSYSVEGTLYEQYF. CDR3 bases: TGTGCCAGCAGTTACTCAGTCGAGGGGACTCTGTACGAGCAGTACTTC.

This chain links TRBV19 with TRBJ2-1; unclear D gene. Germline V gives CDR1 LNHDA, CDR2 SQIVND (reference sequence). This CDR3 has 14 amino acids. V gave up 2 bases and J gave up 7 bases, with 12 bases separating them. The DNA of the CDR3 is TGTGCCAGTAGTATACCGCCGCTAAGAAATGAGCAGTTCTTC. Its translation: CASSIPPLRNEQFF.

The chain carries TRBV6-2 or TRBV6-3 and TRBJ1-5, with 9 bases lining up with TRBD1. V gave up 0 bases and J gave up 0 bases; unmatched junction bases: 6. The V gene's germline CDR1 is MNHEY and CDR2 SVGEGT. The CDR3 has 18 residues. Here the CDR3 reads CASSYSRQGDYSNQPQHF. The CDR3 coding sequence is TGTGCCAGCAGTTACTCGAGACAGGGGGATTATAGCAATCAGCCCCAGCATTTT.

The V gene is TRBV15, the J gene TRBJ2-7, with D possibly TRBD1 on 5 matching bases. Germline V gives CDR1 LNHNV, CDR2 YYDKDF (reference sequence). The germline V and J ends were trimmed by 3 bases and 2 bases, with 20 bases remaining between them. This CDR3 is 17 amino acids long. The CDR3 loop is CATSRERTAGAAYEQYF. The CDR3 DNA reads TGTGCCACCAGCAGGGAGAGAACGGCTGGGGCCGCCTACGAGCAGTACTTC.

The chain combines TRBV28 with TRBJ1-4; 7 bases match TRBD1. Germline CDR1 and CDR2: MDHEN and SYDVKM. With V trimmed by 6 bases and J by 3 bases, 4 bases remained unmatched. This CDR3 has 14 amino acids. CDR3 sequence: CASSPGQSNEKLFF. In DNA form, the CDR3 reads TGTGCCAGCAGCCCGGGACAGTCTAATGAAAAACTGTTTTTT.

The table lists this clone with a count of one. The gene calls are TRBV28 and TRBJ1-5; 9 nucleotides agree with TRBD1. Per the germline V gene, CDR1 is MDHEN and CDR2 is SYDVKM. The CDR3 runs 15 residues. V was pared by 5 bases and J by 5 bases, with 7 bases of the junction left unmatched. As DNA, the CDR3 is TGTGCCAGCAGTACCATGGGACAGGGAGATCAGCCCCAGCATTTT. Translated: CASSTMGQGDQPQHF.

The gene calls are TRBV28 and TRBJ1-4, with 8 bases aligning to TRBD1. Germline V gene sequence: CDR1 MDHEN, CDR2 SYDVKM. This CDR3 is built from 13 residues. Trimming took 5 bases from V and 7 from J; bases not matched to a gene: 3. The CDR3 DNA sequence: TGTGCCAGCAGTCACCAGGGGGCTGAAAAACTGTTTTTT. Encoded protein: CASSHQGAEKLFF.